This T cell receptor beta chain stems from a study of monozygotic twins with inflammatory bowel disease. Concerning this clonotype: The antigen remains unidentified.

Template-switch reactions added UMIs with a 6-nucleotide sample barcode. TCRdb reprocessed the 5' RACE reads, with one entry per CDR3 protein and no DNA. Its clone listing holds some 440,000 distinct CDR3 sequences. The study, taken as a whole, reports: Compared with healthy co-twins, IBD patients showed reduced TCRbeta repertoire diversity by inverse Simpson. For IBD patients, clonotypes shared with others were fewer than for healthy twins, especially with disease activity.

This sequence originates from a human donor with ulcerative colitis or Crohn's disease, or a healthy co-twin of an affected twin (not recorded which). What was sequenced was blood.

CDR3 protein: CASSPPYTGGYNEQFF. The J gene is TRBJ2-1, the V gene TRBV27; TCRdb's D call, TRBD1, is unchecked because there is no DNA. The CDR3 spans 16 residues. The V gene's germline CDR1 is MNHEY and CDR2 SMNVEV (reference sequence).